This T cell receptor beta chain appears in the sequencing data of a study of cytomegalovirus exposure and HLA in healthy donors. For the study at large: Early released data had about 80 million unique TCRs, all coming from HLA-typed donors.

General observations from the study: What was likely a sequencing artifact was a cluster of highly shared sequence variants. A later analysis, which compared TCR beta chains of equal frequency, found the HLA-associated ones more clonally expanded.

Regarding this clone: The antigen is unknown.

Despite likely unrecorded immune exposures, the donors were nominally healthy at the time of sampling. A multiplex PCR was run with 60 Vbeta primers and 13 Jbeta primers. The protocol was immunoSEQ multiplex PCR, while the TCRdb copy is restricted to in-frame clones and leaves out a portion. The repertoire has about 140,000 clones, 73% of them found once; the top ten carry 1.3%. Trimming left V 0 bases short and J 5 bases short, with 7 bases between. This CDR3 comprises 14 residues. CDR1 is SGHDN and CDR2 is FVKESK in the germline V gene. The sequence derives from a woman aged 40 to 50 in good health and CMV-seronegative. The V gene is TRBV14, the J gene TRBJ2-2, with a weak D call TRBD1 (5 bases). The material sequenced was PBMCs. DNA of the CDR3: TGTGCCAGCAGCCAAGACAGGGTAACCGGGGAGCTGTTTTTT. Amino acids: CASSQDRVTGELFF.